This entry lists 31 T cell receptor beta chains sequenced from one sample in a study of T-cell reconstitution after alpha-beta-depleted transplantation in children. Using unique molecular identifiers, the investigators prepared the TCRbeta library. From the PCR reads, TCRdb called clonotypes with MiXCR, one entry per CDR3 protein. The table records about a million distinct CDR3 sequences, around 30% of them present only once. This sample comprised PBMCs, mostly from graft donor cells, obtained 360 days after TCRalphabeta/CD19-depleted stem cell transplant. Receptors were obtained from a boy less than two years old who had a stem cell transplant for SCID, so the T cells may come from the graft donor.

In this sample, this clonotype turned up a few times. The V gene is TRBV24-1, the J gene TRBJ2-1, with 11 bases identical to TRBD2. Germline CDR1 KGHDR, CDR2 SFDVKD. V gave up 2 bases and J gave up 5 bases; unmatched junction bases: 13. The CDR3 consists of 19 residues. The chain's CDR3 is CATSDSTGTSGIVDNEQFF. Here the CDR3 DNA reads TGTGCCACCAGTGATTCCACCGGGACTAGCGGCATAGTAGACAATGAGCAGTTCTTC.

This clonotype has only a few counts. The chain combines TRBV28 with TRBJ2-1, with 7 bases matching TRBD1. The germline V gene encodes CDR1 MDHEN and CDR2 SYDVKM. The V segment lost 2 bases and the J segment 8 bases; nucleotides outside the gene matches: 9. The CDR3 is 15 amino acids. The CDR3 bases are TGTGCCAGCAGTTTAGGCGACAGGGTTCCCCATGAGCAGTTCTTC. Its translation is CASSLGDRVPHEQFF. The whole variable domain, remainder taken from reference TRBV28 and TRBJ2-1, is DVKVTQSSRYLVKRTGEKVFLECVQDMDHENMFWYRQDPGLGLRLIYFSYDVKMKEKGDIPEGYSVSREKKERFSLILESASTNQTSMYLCASSLGDRVPHEQFFGPGTRLTVL.

The chain has TRBV4-1 and TRBJ2-1, with 10 bases that match TRBD2. Per the germline V gene, CDR1 is MGHRA and CDR2 is YSYEKL. This CDR3 region has 23 residues. The V and J ends lost 1 base and 4 bases, in that order; junction bases with no gene match: 25. CDR3 loop: CASSQAGWGRRTSGLRLYNEQFF. The CDR3 DNA reads as TGCGCCAGCAGCCAAGCGGGATGGGGGCGGAGGACTAGCGGCCTCCGATTATACAATGAGCAGTTCTTC.

This clonotype was detected only a few times. The rearrangement joins TRBV5-1 to TRBJ2-7; a possible D gene is TRBD2 (6 bases). The ends were cut back, 4 bases at V and 0 bases at J, with 23 bases in the middle. This CDR3 has 18 amino acids. Germline V gene data show CDR1 as SGHRS and CDR2 as YFSETQ. CDR3 in amino acids: CASSPKLGGTLSSYEQYF. DNA of the CDR3: TGCGCCAGCAGCCCGAAGCTGGGCGGGACTCTGAGCTCCTACGAGCAGTACTTC. Looking up the rest from reference TRBV5-1 and TRBJ2-7 gives the full variable domain: KAGVTQTPRYLIKTRGQQVTLSCSPISGHRSVSWYQQTPGQGLQFLFEYFSETQRNKGNFPGRFSGRQFSNSRSEMNVSTLELGDSALYLCASSPKLGGTLSSYEQYFGPGTRLTVT.

The chain links TRBV3-1 to TRBJ1-1; D perhaps matches TRBD1 (5 bases). V dropped 2 bases and J dropped 1 base, with 11 bases sitting between them. CDR1 and CDR2 (germline): LGHDT, YNNKEL (reference sequence). The CDR3 runs 15 residues. As DNA, the CDR3 is TGTGCCAGCAGCCAACGGGGGACTTGGAACACTGAAGCTTTCTTT. Translated: CASSQRGTWNTEAFF.

The chain recombines TRBV5-1 with TRBJ2-3; possibly TRBD2 for D (7 bases). Trimming left V 7 bases short and J 2 bases short, with 14 bases between. The CDR3 totals 14 residues. The germline CDR1 and CDR2 sequences are SGHRS and YFSETQ. The CDR3 region has the DNA TGCGCCAGCGGCCTCGCGGGGGCCACAGATACGCAGTATTTT. Protein product: CASGLAGATDTQYF.

This clonotype was seen a handful of times. The chain's CDR3 is CASSEATRVNQPQHF. For the CDR3, the DNA is TGTGCCAGCAGTGAAGCGACCAGGGTCAATCAGCCCCAGCATTTT. This rearrangement joins TRBV2 to TRBJ1-5; possibly TRBD1 for D (5 bases). Germline CDR1 reads SNHLY; CDR2 reads FYNNEI. This CDR3 is 15 amino acids long. Trimming pared 0 bases from V and 3 bases from J, leaving 9 bases between.

The V call is TRBV12-3 or TRBV12-4, the J call TRBJ2-7, with 10 bases fitting TRBD1. The CDR3 has 16 amino acids. Trimming took 4 bases from V and 7 from J; bases not matched to a gene: 13. The CDR3 nucleotides read TGTGCCAGCAGTTCAGGCCCCGGGACAGGGGCAGGGGAGCAGTACTTC. Amino acids: CASSSGPGTGAGEQYF.

V and J are TRBV5-1 and TRBJ2-3; 9 nucleotides line up with TRBD2. Germline CDR1 SGHRS, CDR2 YFSETQ. V gave up 7 bases and J gave up 6 bases; unmatched junction bases: 12. The CDR3 totals 15 residues. The CDR3 reads CASGPLAGAPDTQYF. The CDR3 DNA reads as TGCGCCAGCGGTCCCTTAGCGGGGGCCCCGGATACGCAGTATTTT.

The rearrangement uses TRBV20-1 and TRBJ2-7; a weak D match, TRBD1 (5 bases). Germline CDR1 and CDR2: DFQATT and SNEGSKA (reference sequence). Trimming took off 0 bases at V and 2 bases at J, with 14 bases between the two ends. This CDR3 is 15 amino acids long. CDR3 region: CSARDRTRATYEQYF. The CDR3, as DNA: TGCAGTGCTAGAGACCGTACCAGGGCCACCTACGAGCAGTACTTC.

This chain uses TRBV15 with TRBJ2-6; 7 positions match TRBD1. This CDR3 has 22 residues. V lost 0 bases, J lost 3 bases, and 20 bases stayed unmatched. Germline V gene sequence: CDR1 LNHNV, CDR2 YYDKDF (reference sequence). In DNA, the CDR3 is TGTGCCACCAGCAGAGACCGCCTCACCCGGGACAGACAACCTGGTGGGGCCAACGTCCTGACTTTC. Encoded protein: CATSRDRLTRDRQPGGANVLTF.

The rearrangement links TRBV14 to TRBJ2-3; D is possibly TRBD1 or TRBD2 (5 bases each). Trimming removed 0 bases at V and 5 bases at J, with 15 bases between. Germline lookup yields CDR1 SGHDN and CDR2 FVKESK. CDR3 length: 16 amino acids. CDR3 amino acids: CASSQEITGQGDTQYF. For the CDR3, the DNA is TGTGCCAGCAGCCAAGAAATCACGGGGCAGGGAGATACGCAGTATTTT.

This clonotype was observed a few times. The chain recombines TRBV7-2 with TRBJ2-4, with D possibly matching TRBD2 (6 bases). Germline V gene lookup returns CDR1 SGHTA and CDR2 FQGNSA. This CDR3 has 16 amino acids. V was clipped by 5 bases and J by 3 bases, with 17 bases between them. The CDR3 nucleotides read TGTGCCAGCAGCGAGTGGGGAGGAGTGGGCAAAAACATTCAGTACTTC. Protein product: CASSEWGGVGKNIQYF.

This clonotype was seen a handful of times. V is TRBV7-8 and J is TRBJ1-6; the D is unclear. Germline CDR1 and CDR2: SGHVS and FQNEAQ. The CDR3 contains 16 residues. The ends were cut back, 2 bases at V and 6 bases at J, with 14 bases in the middle. The CDR3 loop reads CASSLLGPEGNSPLHF. The CDR3 DNA reads as TGTGCCAGCAGCTTATTAGGGCCCGAGGGTAATTCACCCCTCCACTTT.

This chain joins TRBV20-1 and TRBJ1-2, with a weak D call TRBD1 (6 bases). Trimming took 3 bases from V and 1 from J, leaving 12 bases between them. CDR1 and CDR2 from the germline V gene are DFQATT and SNEGSKA (reference sequence). This CDR3 comprises 14 residues. The CDR3 protein is CSARDSEVNYGYTF. CDR3 DNA: TGCAGTGCTAGGGACAGCGAAGTTAACTATGGCTACACCTTC.

The chain employs TRBV9 and TRBJ1-1, with a possible D match to TRBD1 (6 bases). The V gene lost 3 bases and the J gene lost 4 bases, with 13 bases spanning the gap. Germline loops: CDR1 SGDLS, CDR2 YYNGEE. The CDR3 loop spans 14 amino acids. The CDR3 region has the DNA TGTGCCAGCAGCGCTCAGGCCAGGGGCACTGAAGCTTTCTTT. Translation: CASSAQARGTEAFF.

The V and J genes are TRBV12-3 or TRBV12-4 and TRBJ1-1, with D unresolved. V lost 3 bases to trimming and J lost 0 bases, with 17 bases between them. The CDR3 is 17 amino acids. The CDR3 DNA is TGTGCCAGCAGTTTGGAAGGGTCGCCTCTCATGAACACTGAAGCTTTCTTT. Residues: CASSLEGSPLMNTEAFF.

This clonotype appeared many times. The chain is built from TRBV27 and TRBJ2-5; D may be TRBD2 (5 bases). This CDR3 contains 14 residues. Germline values: CDR1 MNHEY, CDR2 SMNVEV (reference sequence). Trimming cost V 5 bases and J 2 bases, with 12 bases left between them. The CDR3: CASSREGVQETQYF. CDR3 bases: TGTGCCAGCAGTCGCGAGGGCGTACAAGAGACCCAGTACTTC.

This clonotype was seen more than once but under ten times. The chain recombines TRBV15 with TRBJ2-2, with TRBD2 identical over 8 bases. The CDR3 spans 15 residues. The trim removed 8 bases at V and 7 bases at J, leaving 12 bases unmatched. Germline V CDR1 and CDR2: LNHNV, YYDKDF (reference sequence). CDR3 in amino acids: CATASGGLEIGELFF. CDR3 in DNA: TGTGCCACCGCCAGCGGGGGCCTGGAAATCGGGGAGCTGTTTTTT.

This clonotype was picked up many times. The J gene is TRBJ2-7, the V gene TRBV12-3 or TRBV12-4; no clear D. This CDR3 has 13 amino acids. V lost 2 bases, J lost 4 bases, and 9 bases lay in between. CDR3 DNA: TGTGCCAGCAGTTTATCGGACCGGTACGAGCAGTACTTC. It specifies CASSLSDRYEQYF.

This chain links TRBV5-1 with TRBJ2-1, with D hard to call. The germline V gene has CDR1 SGHRS and CDR2 YFSETQ. The germline V and J ends were trimmed by 3 bases and 2 bases, with 6 bases remaining between them. The length of the CDR3 is 13 residues. CDR3 sequence reads: CASSSPPYNEQFF. The CDR3 bases are TGCGCCAGCAGCTCCCCCCCCTACAATGAGCAGTTCTTC.

The chain is built from TRBV15 and TRBJ2-7; the D gene is possibly TRBD2 (6 bases). V gave up 3 bases and J gave up 5 bases, with 17 bases separating them. This CDR3 region has 15 residues. Per the germline V gene, CDR1 is LNHNV and CDR2 is YYDKDF (reference sequence). The CDR3 protein is CATSSPKWGGNEQYF. DNA of the CDR3: TGTGCCACCAGCAGCCCTAAGTGGGGAGGCAACGAGCAGTACTTC.

The chain couples TRBV20-1 to TRBJ1-1; perhaps TRBD1 as D (6 bases). The CDR3 loop spans 12 amino acids. In germline, CDR1 is DFQATT, CDR2 SNEGSKA (reference sequence). Trimming cost V 8 bases and J 3 bases, with 13 bases left between them. CDR3 residues: CSRPGGYTEAFF. As DNA, the CDR3 is TGCAGTCGACCCGGGGGCTACACTGAAGCTTTCTTT.

The chain employs TRBV20-1 and TRBJ1-2; D remains unclear. CDR1 and CDR2 (germline): DFQATT, SNEGSKA (reference sequence). The V and J ends lost 0 bases and 0 bases respectively, with 8 bases between them. The CDR3 totals 14 residues. The CDR3 sequence: CSARDSRANYGYTF. The DNA of the CDR3 is TGCAGTGCTAGAGACAGCAGAGCTAACTATGGCTACACCTTC.

This clonotype was recorded a few times. The V gene is TRBV12-3 or TRBV12-4, the J gene TRBJ1-2; D remains unclear. The CDR3 length is 13 residues. V was shortened by 3 bases and J by 4 bases, with 9 bases between the two germline ends. This CDR3 is CASSFSGRYGYTF. The CDR3 nucleotides read TGTGCCAGCAGTTTCTCAGGCCGCTATGGCTACACCTTC.

This clonotype was seen more than once but under ten times. J is TRBJ1-1 and V is TRBV25-1; 7 bases line up with TRBD1. The ends lost 6 bases at V and 1 base at J; junction bases unmatched: 8. This CDR3 is built from 15 residues. Germline V gene sequence: CDR1 MGHDK, CDR2 SYGVNS. The CDR3 DNA reads TGTGCCAGCAGACCTTCTGACAGGGAGAACACTGAAGCTTTCTTT. Its protein is CASRPSDRENTEAFF. The full variable domain, rest sourced from reference TRBV25-1 and TRBJ1-1, is EADIYQTPRYLVIGTGKKITLECSQTMGHDKMYWYQQDPGMELHLIHYSYGVNSTEKGDLSSESTVSRIRTEHFPLTLESARPSHTSQYLCASRPSDRENTEAFFGQGTRLTVV.

This clonotype was seen many times. This sequence joins TRBV7-9 and TRBJ2-7; 9 bases match TRBD1. The CDR3 loop spans 15 amino acids. Germline lookup yields CDR1 SEHNR and CDR2 FQNEAQ (reference sequence). The V segment lost 4 bases and the J segment 3 bases; nucleotides outside the gene matches: 7. This CDR3 is CASSSGQGSLYEQYF. CDR3 DNA: TGTGCCAGCAGCTCGGGACAGGGAAGCCTCTACGAGCAGTACTTC.

The rearrangement joins TRBV5-1 to TRBJ2-5; 11 bases line up with TRBD1. J was trimmed by 4 bases and V by 3 bases; bases with no gene match: 2. Germline CDR1 SGHRS, CDR2 YFSETQ. There are 14 residues in the CDR3. The CDR3 region is CASSWTGGGETQYF. The CDR3 DNA is TGCGCCAGCAGCTGGACAGGGGGCGGAGAGACCCAGTACTTC.

This chain links TRBV20-1 with TRBJ2-3; D gene ambiguous. Deletions cut 3 bases from V and 2 bases from J, with 6 bases between. The CDR3 is 12 residues long. Looked up from germline, CDR1 is DFQATT and CDR2 is SNEGSKA (reference sequence). CDR3 nucleotides: TGCAGTGCTAGCATTAACACAGATACGCAGTATTTT. It yields the protein CSASINTDTQYF.

This clonotype was seen a handful of times. V is TRBV12-3 or TRBV12-4 and J is TRBJ2-5, with 7 nucleotides matching TRBD1. This CDR3 region has 13 residues. V was pared by 7 bases and J by 5 bases, with 7 bases of the junction left unmatched. The CDR3: CASNPTGWETQYF. The CDR3, as DNA: TGTGCCAGCAACCCGACAGGGTGGGAGACCCAGTACTTC.

The CDR3: CASSYGLSPETQYF. In DNA, the CDR3 is TGTGCCAGCAGTTACGGTTTATCCCCAGAGACCCAGTACTTC. The genes are TRBV6-5 and TRBJ2-5; D is unresolved. This CDR3 comprises 14 residues. V dropped 2 bases and J dropped 4 bases, with 11 bases sitting between them. Germline CDR1 is MNHEY and CDR2 is SVGAGI.